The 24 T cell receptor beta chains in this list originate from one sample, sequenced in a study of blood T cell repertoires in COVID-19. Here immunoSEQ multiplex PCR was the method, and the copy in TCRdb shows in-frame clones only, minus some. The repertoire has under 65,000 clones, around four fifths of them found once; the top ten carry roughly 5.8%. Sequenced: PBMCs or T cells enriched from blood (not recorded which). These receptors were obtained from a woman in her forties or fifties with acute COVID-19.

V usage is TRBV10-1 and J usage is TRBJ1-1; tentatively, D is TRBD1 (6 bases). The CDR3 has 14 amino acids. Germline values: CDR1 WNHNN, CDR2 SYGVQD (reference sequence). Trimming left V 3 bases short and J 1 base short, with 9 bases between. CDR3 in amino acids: CASSEATGNTEAFF. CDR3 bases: TGCGCCAGCAGTGAAGCGACAGGGAACACTGAAGCTTTCTTT.

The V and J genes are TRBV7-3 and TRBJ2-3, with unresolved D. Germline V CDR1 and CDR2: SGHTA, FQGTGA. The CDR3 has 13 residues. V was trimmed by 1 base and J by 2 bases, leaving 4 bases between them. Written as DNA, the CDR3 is TGTGCCAGCAGCTTAATCCTCACAGATACGCAGTATTTT. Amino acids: CASSLILTDTQYF.

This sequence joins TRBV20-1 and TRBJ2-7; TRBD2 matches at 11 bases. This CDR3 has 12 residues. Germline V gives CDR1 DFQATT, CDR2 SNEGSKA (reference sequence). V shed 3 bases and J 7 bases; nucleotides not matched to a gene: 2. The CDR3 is CSASSGGAEQYF. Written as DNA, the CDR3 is TGCAGTGCTAGTAGCGGGGGGGCGGAGCAGTACTTC.

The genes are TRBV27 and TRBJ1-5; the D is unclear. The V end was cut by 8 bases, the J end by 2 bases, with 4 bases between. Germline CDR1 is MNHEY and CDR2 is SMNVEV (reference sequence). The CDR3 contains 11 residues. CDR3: CASGRNQPQHF. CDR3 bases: TGTGCCAGCGGCCGCAATCAGCCCCAGCATTTT.

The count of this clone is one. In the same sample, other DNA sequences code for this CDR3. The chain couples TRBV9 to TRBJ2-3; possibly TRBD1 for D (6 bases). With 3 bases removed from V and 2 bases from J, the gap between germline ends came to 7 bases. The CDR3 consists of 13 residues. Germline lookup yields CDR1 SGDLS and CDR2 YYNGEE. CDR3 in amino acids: CASSGGHTDTQYF. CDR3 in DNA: TGTGCCAGCAGCGGGGGGCACACAGATACGCAGTATTTT.

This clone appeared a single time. The CDR3 sequence is CASSRGPGQGQFF. CDR3 sequence (DNA): TGTGCCAGCAGTAGGGGACCGGGACAGGGTCAGTTCTTC. The chain combines TRBV6-5 with TRBJ2-1; the match to TRBD1 covers 9 bases. This CDR3 is built from 13 residues. V gave up 5 bases and J gave up 13 bases; unmatched junction bases: 9. Germline assignment: CDR1 MNHEY and CDR2 SVGAGI.

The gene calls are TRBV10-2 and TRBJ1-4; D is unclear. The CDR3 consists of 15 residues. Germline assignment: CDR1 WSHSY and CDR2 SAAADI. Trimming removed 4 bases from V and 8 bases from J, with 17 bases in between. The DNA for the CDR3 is TGCGCCAGCAGTGGGCCGGACTTTAAGATGGAAAAACTGTTTTTT. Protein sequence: CASSGPDFKMEKLFF.

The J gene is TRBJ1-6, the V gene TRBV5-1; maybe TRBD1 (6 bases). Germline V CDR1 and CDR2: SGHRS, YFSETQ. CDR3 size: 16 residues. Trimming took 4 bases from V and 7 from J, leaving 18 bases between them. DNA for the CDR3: TGCGCCAGCAGCGTACTGGGGGCTAATAGCAATTCACCCCTCCACTTT. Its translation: CASSVLGANSNSPLHF.

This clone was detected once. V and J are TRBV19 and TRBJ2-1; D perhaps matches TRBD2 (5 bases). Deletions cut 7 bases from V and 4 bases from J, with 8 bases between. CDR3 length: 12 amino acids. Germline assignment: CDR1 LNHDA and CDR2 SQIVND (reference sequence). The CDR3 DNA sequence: TGTGCCAGTACCGGGGAGTACAATGAGCAGTTCTTC. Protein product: CASTGEYNEQFF. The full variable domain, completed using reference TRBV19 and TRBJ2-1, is DGGITQSPKYLFRKEGQNVTLSCEQNLNHDAMYWYRQDPGQGLRLIYYSQIVNDFQKGDIAEGYSVSREKKESFPLTVTSAQKNPTAFYLCASTGEYNEQFFGPGTRLTVL.

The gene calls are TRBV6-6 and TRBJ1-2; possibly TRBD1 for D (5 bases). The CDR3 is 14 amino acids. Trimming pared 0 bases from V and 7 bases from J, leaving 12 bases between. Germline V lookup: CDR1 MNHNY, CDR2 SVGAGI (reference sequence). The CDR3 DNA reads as TGTGCCAGCAGTTACTCGATGCAGGGCGGTGGCTACACCTTC. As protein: CASSYSMQGGGYTF.

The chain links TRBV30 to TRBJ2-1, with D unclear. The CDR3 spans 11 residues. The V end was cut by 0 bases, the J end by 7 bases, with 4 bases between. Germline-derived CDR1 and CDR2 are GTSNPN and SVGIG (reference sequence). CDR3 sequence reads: CAWSVQNEQFF. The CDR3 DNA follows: TGTGCCTGGAGTGTTCAGAATGAGCAGTTCTTC.

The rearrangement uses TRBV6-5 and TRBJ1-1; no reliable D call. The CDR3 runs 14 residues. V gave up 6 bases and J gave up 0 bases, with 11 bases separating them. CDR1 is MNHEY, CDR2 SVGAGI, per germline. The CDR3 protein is CASRPKGVNTEAFF. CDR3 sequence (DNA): TGTGCCAGCAGGCCGAAGGGAGTGAACACTGAAGCTTTCTTT.

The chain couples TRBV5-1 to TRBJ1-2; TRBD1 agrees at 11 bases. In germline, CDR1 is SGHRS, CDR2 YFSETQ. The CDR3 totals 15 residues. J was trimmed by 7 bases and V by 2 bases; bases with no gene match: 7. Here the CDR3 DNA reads TGCGCCAGCAGCTTTACCGGGACAGGGGGACGTGGCTACACCTTC. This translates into CASSFTGTGGRGYTF.

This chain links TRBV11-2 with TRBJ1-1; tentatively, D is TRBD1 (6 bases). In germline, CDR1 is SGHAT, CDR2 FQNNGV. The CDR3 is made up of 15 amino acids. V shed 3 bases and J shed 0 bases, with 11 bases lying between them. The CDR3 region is CASSLTGQMNTEAFF. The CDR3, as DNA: TGTGCCAGCAGCTTGACAGGACAAATGAACACTGAAGCTTTCTTT. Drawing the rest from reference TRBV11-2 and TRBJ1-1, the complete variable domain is EAGVAQSPRYKIIEKRQSVAFWCNPISGHATLYWYQQILGQGPKLLIQFQNNGVVDDSQLPKDRFSAERLKGVDSTLKIQPAKLEDSAVYLCASSLTGQMNTEAFFGQGTRLTVV.

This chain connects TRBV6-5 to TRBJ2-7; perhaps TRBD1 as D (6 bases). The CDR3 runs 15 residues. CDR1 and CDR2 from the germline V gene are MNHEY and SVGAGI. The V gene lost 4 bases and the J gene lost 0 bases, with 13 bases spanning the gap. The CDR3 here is CASSSSGQRSYEQYF. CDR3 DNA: TGTGCCAGCAGTTCCTCTGGACAGCGCTCCTACGAGCAGTACTTC.

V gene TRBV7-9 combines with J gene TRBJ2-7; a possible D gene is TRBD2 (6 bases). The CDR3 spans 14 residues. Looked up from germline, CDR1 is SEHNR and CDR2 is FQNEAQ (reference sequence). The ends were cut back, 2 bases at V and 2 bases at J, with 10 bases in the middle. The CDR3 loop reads CASSLPGRTYEQYF. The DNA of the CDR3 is TGTGCCAGCAGCTTACCGGGGAGGACCTACGAGCAGTACTTC.

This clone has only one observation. CDR3 DNA: TGCAGTGCTAGTCTACTAGCGGGGGCCGAGCAGTACTTC. As protein: CSASLLAGAEQYF. This chain connects TRBV20-1 to TRBJ2-7; 11 bases line up with TRBD2. The trim removed 3 bases at V and 6 bases at J, leaving 4 bases unmatched. This CDR3 spans 13 amino acids. CDR1 is DFQATT and CDR2 is SNEGSKA in the germline V gene (reference sequence).

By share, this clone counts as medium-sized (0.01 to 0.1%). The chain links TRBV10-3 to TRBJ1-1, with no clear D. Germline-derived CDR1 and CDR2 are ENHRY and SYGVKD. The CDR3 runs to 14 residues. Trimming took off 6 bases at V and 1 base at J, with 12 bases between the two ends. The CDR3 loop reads CAISPVFENTEAFF. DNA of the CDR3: TGTGCCATCAGCCCGGTCTTTGAGAACACTGAAGCTTTCTTT.

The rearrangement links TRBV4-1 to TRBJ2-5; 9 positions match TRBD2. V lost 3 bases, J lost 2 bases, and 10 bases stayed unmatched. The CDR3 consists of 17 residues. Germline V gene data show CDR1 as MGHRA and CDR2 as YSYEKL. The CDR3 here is CASSQGALAGAQETQYF. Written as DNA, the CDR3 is TGCGCCAGCAGCCAGGGGGCTTTAGCGGGGGCACAAGAGACCCAGTACTTC.

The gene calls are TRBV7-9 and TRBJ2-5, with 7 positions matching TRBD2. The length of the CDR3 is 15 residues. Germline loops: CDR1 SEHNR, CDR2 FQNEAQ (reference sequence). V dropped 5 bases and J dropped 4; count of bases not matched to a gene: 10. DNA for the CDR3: TGTGCCAGCAGCCCTGGGACGGGAGGTGGAGAGACCCAGTACTTC. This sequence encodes CASSPGTGGGETQYF.

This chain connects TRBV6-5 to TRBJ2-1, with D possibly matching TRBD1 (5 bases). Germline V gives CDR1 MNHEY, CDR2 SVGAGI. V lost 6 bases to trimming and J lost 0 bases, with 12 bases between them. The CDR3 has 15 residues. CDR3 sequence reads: CASRRGQSSYNEQFF. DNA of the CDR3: TGTGCCAGCAGAAGAGGACAAAGCTCCTACAATGAGCAGTTCTTC.

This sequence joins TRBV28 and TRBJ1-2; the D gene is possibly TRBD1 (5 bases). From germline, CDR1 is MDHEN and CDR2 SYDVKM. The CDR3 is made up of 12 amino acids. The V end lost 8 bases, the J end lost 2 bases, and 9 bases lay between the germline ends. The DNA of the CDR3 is TGTGCCAGCGGGGGACTGAACTATGGCTACACCTTC. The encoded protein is CASGGLNYGYTF.

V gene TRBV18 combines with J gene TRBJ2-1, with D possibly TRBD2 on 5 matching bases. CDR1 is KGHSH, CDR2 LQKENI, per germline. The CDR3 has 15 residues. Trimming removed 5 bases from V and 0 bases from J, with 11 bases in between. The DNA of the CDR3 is TGTGCCAGCTCAGCCACTAGTGTCTCCTACAATGAGCAGTTCTTC. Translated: CASSATSVSYNEQFF.

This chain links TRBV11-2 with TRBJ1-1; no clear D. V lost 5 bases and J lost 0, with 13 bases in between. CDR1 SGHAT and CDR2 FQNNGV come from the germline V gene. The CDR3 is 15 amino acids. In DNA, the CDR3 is TGTGCCAGCAGCGTTACAACGGGGATGAACACTGAAGCTTTCTTT. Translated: CASSVTTGMNTEAFF.